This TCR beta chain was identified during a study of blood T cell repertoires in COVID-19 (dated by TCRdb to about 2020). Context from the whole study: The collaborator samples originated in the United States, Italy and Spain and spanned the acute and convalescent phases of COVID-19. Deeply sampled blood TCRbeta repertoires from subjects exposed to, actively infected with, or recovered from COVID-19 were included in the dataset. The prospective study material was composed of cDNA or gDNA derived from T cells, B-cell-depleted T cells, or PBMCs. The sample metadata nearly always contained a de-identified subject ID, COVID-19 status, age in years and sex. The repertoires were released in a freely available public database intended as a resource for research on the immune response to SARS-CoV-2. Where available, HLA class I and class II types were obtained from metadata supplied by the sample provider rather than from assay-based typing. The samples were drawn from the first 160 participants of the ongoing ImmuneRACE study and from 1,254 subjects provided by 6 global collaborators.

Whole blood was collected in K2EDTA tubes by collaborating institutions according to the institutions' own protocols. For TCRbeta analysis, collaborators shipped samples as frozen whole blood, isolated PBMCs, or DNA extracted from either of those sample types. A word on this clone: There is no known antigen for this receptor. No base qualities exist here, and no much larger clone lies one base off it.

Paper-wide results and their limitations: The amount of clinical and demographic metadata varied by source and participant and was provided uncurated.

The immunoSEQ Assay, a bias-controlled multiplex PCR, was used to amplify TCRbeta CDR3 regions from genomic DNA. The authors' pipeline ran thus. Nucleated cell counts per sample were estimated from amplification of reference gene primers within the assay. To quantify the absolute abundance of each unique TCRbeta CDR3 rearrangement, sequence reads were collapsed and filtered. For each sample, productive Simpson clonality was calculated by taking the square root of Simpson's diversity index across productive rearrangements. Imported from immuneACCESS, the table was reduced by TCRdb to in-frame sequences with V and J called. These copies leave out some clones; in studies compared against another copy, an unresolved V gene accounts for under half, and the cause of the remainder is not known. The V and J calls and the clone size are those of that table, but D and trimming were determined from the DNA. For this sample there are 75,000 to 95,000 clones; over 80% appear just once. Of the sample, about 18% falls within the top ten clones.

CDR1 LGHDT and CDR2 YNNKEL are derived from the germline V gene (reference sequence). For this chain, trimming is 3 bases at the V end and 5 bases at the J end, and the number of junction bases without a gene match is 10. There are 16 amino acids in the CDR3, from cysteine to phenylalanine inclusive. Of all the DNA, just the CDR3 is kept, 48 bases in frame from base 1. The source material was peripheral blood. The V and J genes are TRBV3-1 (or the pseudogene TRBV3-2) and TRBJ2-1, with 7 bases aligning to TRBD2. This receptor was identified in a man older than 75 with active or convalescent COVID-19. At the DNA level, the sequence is TGTGCCAGCAGCCACAACGTGGCTAGCGGCAACAATGAGCAGTTCTTC. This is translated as CASSHNVASGNNEQFF.